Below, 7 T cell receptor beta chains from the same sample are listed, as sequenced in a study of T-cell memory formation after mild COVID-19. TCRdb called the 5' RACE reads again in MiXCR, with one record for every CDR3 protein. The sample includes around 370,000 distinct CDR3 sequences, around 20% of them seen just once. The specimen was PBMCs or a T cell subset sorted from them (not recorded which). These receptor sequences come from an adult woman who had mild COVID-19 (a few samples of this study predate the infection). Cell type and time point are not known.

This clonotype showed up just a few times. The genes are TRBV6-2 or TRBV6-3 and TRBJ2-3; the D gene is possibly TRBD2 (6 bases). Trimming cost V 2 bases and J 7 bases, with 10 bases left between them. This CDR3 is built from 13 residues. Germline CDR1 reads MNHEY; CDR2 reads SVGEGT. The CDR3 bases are TGTGCCAGCAGTTACGCTCGCGGGAATACGCAGTATTTT. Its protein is CASSYARGNTQYF.

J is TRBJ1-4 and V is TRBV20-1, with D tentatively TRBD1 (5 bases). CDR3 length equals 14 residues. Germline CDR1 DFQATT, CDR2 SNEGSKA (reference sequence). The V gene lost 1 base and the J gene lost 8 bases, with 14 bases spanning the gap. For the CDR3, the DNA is TGCAGTGCTAGAGGCAGGGCCTTCGGCGAAAAACTGTTTTTT. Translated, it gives CSARGRAFGEKLFF.

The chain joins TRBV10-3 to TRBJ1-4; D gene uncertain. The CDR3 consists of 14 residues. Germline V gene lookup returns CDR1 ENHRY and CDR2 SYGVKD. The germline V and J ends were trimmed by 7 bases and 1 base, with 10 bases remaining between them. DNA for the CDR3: TGTGCCATCAACCCGGGAGGAACTAATGAAAAACTGTTTTTT. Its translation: CAINPGGTNEKLFF.

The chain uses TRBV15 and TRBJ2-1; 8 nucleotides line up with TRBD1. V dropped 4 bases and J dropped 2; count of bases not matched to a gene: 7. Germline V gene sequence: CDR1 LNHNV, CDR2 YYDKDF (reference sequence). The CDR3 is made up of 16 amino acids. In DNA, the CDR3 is TGTGCCACCAGCACTCAGGGACAGGCGACCTACAATGAGCAGTTCTTC. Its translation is CATSTQGQATYNEQFF.

DNA for the CDR3: TGTGCCAGTAGTATAGATAGCTCTAGCGCCTCCTACAATGAGCAGTTCTTC. It encodes CASSIDSSSASYNEQFF. V gene TRBV19 combines with J gene TRBJ2-1, with TRBD2 as a possible D gene (6 bases). Germline lookup yields CDR1 LNHDA and CDR2 SQIVND (reference sequence). There are 17 residues in the CDR3. V gave up 0 bases and J gave up 0 bases, with 12 bases separating them.

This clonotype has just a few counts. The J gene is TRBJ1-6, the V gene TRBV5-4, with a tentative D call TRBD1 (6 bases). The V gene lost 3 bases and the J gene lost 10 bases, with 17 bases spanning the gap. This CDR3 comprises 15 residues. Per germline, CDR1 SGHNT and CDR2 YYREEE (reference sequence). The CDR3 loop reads CASSSKGGMISPLHF. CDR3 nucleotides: TGTGCCAGCAGCTCTAAGGGGGGCATGATCTCACCCCTCCACTTT.

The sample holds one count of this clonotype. The CDR3 coding sequence is TGCAGTGCTAGTCCCGGGACAGGGTCGCCCCAGCATTTT. This codes for CSASPGTGSPQHF. The genes are TRBV20-1 and TRBJ1-5; 9 bases are shared with TRBD1. Looked up from germline, CDR1 is DFQATT and CDR2 is SNEGSKA (reference sequence). There are 13 residues in the CDR3. V was pared by 3 bases and J by 9 bases, with 6 bases of the junction left unmatched.